The 6 T cell receptor beta chains below were found in one sample sequenced in a study of T cell repertoires in cytomegalovirus infection (dated by TCRdb to the late 2010s). The sequencer listed for this sample is Illumina HiSeq 1500. TCRdb reworked the public reads: Q25 trimming with fastp, MiXCR clone assembly, productive beta chains retained. Rows with a matching CDR3 protein are joined into one entry that keeps the most common DNA and genes. Here the sample has about a million distinct CDR3 sequences; 31% occur a single time. The ten biggest clones cover about 14% of the sample. The antigens for these receptors are not known. The treatment or condition label, read with the paper, signifies: in vitro stimulation with specific CMV peptide epitopes to enrich CMV-specific T cells. This specimen consisted of cultured CD8+ T cells from PBMCs, obtained from culture after CMV antigen stimulation. The receptors were sampled from a human donor in good health (CMV status not recorded). Some clones in this sample may be carry-over from other donors' samples.

The chain combines TRBV12-3 or TRBV12-4 with TRBJ1-3; D is undetermined. Trimming cost V 7 bases and J 6 bases, with 10 bases left between them. The length of the CDR3 is 12 residues. CDR3 bases: TGTGCCAGCACCCCACGAGCAAACACCATATATTTT. This codes for CASTPRANTIYF.

The chain recombines TRBV20-1 with TRBJ2-1; D might be TRBD1 (6 bases). V dropped 6 bases and J dropped 0 bases, with 21 bases sitting between them. Germline V CDR1 and CDR2: DFQATT, SNEGSKA (reference sequence). CDR3 length: 17 amino acids. The DNA of the CDR3 is TGCAGTGCCCCCCGTAAGGGACACCCGAGCTCCTACAATGAGCAGTTCTTC. This translates into CSAPRKGHPSSYNEQFF.

The V gene is TRBV2, the J gene TRBJ1-2; the D gene is possibly TRBD1 (5 bases). Trimming stripped 8 bases from V and 14 bases from J, with 15 bases between. Germline V gene lookup returns CDR1 SNHLY and CDR2 FYNNEI. The CDR3 runs 10 residues. The CDR3 sequence: CASGGRLETF. The CDR3 DNA follows: TGTGCCAGCGGGGGACGTCTTGAGACCTTC.

This clonotype was recorded a few times. Germline and junction disagree at one end, which may indicate a read error. The rearrangement links TRBV7-7 to TRBJ2-5; 9 bases are a match to TRBD2. This CDR3 spans 17 amino acids. CDR1 and CDR2 (germline): SSHAT, FNYEAQ (reference sequence). The CDR3 reads CASSMLPGLAGQKTQYF. The CDR3, as DNA: TGTGCTAGCAGCATGCTACCGGGACTAGCTGGGCAAAAGACCCAGTACTTC.

Remarks on this clonotype: The junction departs from the called germline gene at one end, perhaps through a read error. This chain uses TRBV2 with TRBJ1-1; 7 bases are a match to TRBD1. The CDR3 is made up of 14 amino acids. Germline loops: CDR1 SNHLY, CDR2 FYNNEI. CDR3 in amino acids: CVSGIGQVNTEAFF. The CDR3 DNA reads TGTGTCAGCGGTATAGGACAGGTCAACACTGAAGCTTTCTTT.

CDR3 loop: CATSHDRGGQPQHF. CDR3 DNA sequence: TGTGCCACCAGCCATGACAGGGGAGGCCAGCCCCAGCATTTT. The chain combines TRBV15 with TRBJ1-5; 8 positions agree with TRBD1. CDR1 is LNHNV and CDR2 is YYDKDF in the germline V gene (reference sequence). The CDR3 has 14 residues. V gave up 5 bases and J gave up 7 bases; unmatched junction bases: 7.